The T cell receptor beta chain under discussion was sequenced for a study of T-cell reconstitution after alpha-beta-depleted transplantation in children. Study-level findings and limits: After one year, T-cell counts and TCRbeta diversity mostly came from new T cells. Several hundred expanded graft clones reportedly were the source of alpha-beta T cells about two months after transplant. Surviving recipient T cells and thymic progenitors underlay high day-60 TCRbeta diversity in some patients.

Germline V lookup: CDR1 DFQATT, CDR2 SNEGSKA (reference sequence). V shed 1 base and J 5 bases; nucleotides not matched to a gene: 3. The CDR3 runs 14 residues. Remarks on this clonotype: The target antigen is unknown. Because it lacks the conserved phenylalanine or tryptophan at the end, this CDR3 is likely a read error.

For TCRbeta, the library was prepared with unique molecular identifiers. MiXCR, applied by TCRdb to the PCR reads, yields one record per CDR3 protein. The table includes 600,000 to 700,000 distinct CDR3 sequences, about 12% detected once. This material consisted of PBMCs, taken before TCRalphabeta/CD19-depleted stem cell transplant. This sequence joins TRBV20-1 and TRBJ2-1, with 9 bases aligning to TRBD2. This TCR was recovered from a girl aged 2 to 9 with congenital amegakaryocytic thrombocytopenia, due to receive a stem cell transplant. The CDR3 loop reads CSARGASGNNEQFL. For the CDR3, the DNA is TGCAGTGCTAGAGGGGCTAGCGGGAACAATGAGCAGTTCTTG.